This record looks at one TCR beta chain sequence and its context. Its antigen is undetermined. The data belong to a study of T cells in localized non-small cell lung cancer. This CDR3 contains 16 residues. With V trimmed by 0 bases and J by 1 base, 5 bases remained unmatched. In germline, CDR1 is LNHNV, CDR2 YYDKDF (reference sequence). Some clones are missing from TCRdb's copy, which holds only in-frame ones; the method was immunoSEQ multiplex PCR. Of 70,000 to 75,000 clones detected, 84% appear once; the ten largest clones hold 1.3%. Findings and limits, study-wide: Peak T cell clonality was found in uninvolved adjacent lung, exceeding tumor. As only one tumor region underwent sequencing, heterogeneity remains possible. Among the top 100 tumor clones, a median around 60 appeared in adjacent lung.

The source material was peripheral blood, sampled before any cancer treatment. The chain has TRBV15 and TRBJ2-5, with 7 bases aligning to TRBD2. The TCR sequence derives from a female donor of 60 years or more with stage I lung adenocarcinoma. CDR3 in amino acids: CATSRDSGGAQETQYF. In DNA, the CDR3 is TGTGCCACCAGCAGAGATTCGGGGGGAGCCCAAGAGACCCAGTACTTC.